This is a list of T cell receptor beta chains from one sample in a study of blood T cell repertoires in COVID-19. Sequenced by immunoSEQ multiplex PCR; TCRdb stores in-frame clones only, minus some. The sample shows about 21,000 clones, about nine tenths of them seen only once. Sample: peripheral blood. These receptors originate from a human donor in a cohort sampled during active COVID-19. The CDR3 runs from the conserved cysteine through the conserved F or W. The D gene is left open where the match is weak. Clone size, where shown, is once, few, many, or a class for clones that have expanded.

cdr3_nt: TGTGCCAGTAGTACCAGGCGGACCTGGACAGGAGTCTATGGCTACACCTTC; cdr3_aa: CASSTRRTWTGVYGYTF; j_call: TRBJ1-2; clone_size: NA; d_call: TRBD1; v_call: TRBV19
cdr3_nt: TGTGCCAGTACCCGAGCGGGGGGAACCTACAATGAGCAGTTCTTC; cdr3_aa: CASTRAGGTYNEQFF; j_call: TRBJ2-1; clone_size: NA; d_call: TRBD2; v_call: TRBV19
cdr3_nt: TGTGCCAGCAGCTTGTGGGACGGGGGGGCCGGAAATGAGCAGTTCTTC; cdr3_aa: CASSLWDGGAGNEQFF; j_call: TRBJ2-1; clone_size: NA; d_call: TRBD2; v_call: TRBV5-8
cdr3_nt: TGTGCCAGTAGGAATACACAGGCGAGCCTCGAGCAGTACTTC; cdr3_aa: CASRNTQASLEQYF; j_call: TRBJ2-7; clone_size: NA; d_call: NA; v_call: TRBV19
cdr3_nt: TGTGCCAGCAGGTTACAAAGCTCCTACGAGCAGTACTTC; cdr3_aa: CASRLQSSYEQYF; j_call: TRBJ2-7; clone_size: NA; d_call: NA; v_call: TRBV2
cdr3_nt: TGTGCCAGTAGTATTAACCGGGCAGGGGGCCATCAGCCCCAGCATTTT; cdr3_aa: CASSINRAGGHQPQHF; j_call: TRBJ1-5; clone_size: NA; d_call: TRBD1; v_call: TRBV19
cdr3_nt: TGTGCCATCAGGGGCCTGGGGGGACAGCCCTACGAGCAGTACTTC; cdr3_aa: CAIRGLGGQPYEQYF; j_call: TRBJ2-7; clone_size: NA; d_call: NA; v_call: TRBV10-3
cdr3_nt: TGTGCCAGCAGCTCGGCGGGGGGTGGCTACGAGCAGTACTTC; cdr3_aa: CASSSAGGGYEQYF; j_call: TRBJ2-7; clone_size: NA; d_call: TRBD2; v_call: TRBV5-5
cdr3_nt: TGCGCCAGCAGCCAAGCAACTCTAGCGGGGCAAGAGACCCAGTACTTC; cdr3_aa: CASSQATLAGQETQYF; j_call: TRBJ2-5; clone_size: NA; d_call: TRBD2; v_call: TRBV4-1
cdr3_nt: TGTGCCACCAGCAGGGACAGAACCTACGAGCAGTACTTC; cdr3_aa: CATSRDRTYEQYF; j_call: TRBJ2-7; clone_size: NA; d_call: NA; v_call: TRBV15
cdr3_nt: TGTGCCAGCAGCGTAGCCTCTAGTCGGGGTGAAAAACTGTTTTTT; cdr3_aa: CASSVASSRGEKLFF; j_call: TRBJ1-4; clone_size: NA; d_call: NA; v_call: TRBV9
cdr3_nt: TGTGCCAGCCGGGGGACCCGGGCCCGCACAGATACGCAGTATTTT; cdr3_aa: CASRGTRARTDTQYF; j_call: TRBJ2-3; clone_size: NA; d_call: NA; v_call: TRBV2
cdr3_nt: TGTGCCAGCAGTGAAGGGTGGCTAGCGGGGGGGAATTACAATGAGCAGTTCTTC; cdr3_aa: CASSEGWLAGGNYNEQFF; j_call: TRBJ2-1; clone_size: NA; d_call: TRBD2; v_call: TRBV2
cdr3_nt: TGTGCCACCTCCAGGAGCACAGATACGCAGTATTTT; cdr3_aa: CATSRSTDTQYF; j_call: TRBJ2-3; clone_size: NA; d_call: NA; v_call: TRBV2
cdr3_nt: TGTGCCAGTAGTACAACAGGGGGGAACACCGGGGAGCTGTTTTTT; cdr3_aa: CASSTTGGNTGELFF; j_call: TRBJ2-2; clone_size: NA; d_call: TRBD1; v_call: TRBV19
cdr3_nt: TGTGCCAGCAGCTTAGGCCGGTCAAGCTCTGGAAACACCATATATTTT; cdr3_aa: CASSLGRSSSGNTIYF; j_call: TRBJ1-3; clone_size: NA; d_call: NA; v_call: TRBV11-2
cdr3_nt: TGCGCCAGCAGCTTGGCCCTAGCGGGGGCCGAGGATACGCAGTATTTT; cdr3_aa: CASSLALAGAEDTQYF; j_call: TRBJ2-3; clone_size: NA; d_call: TRBD2; v_call: TRBV5-1
cdr3_nt: TGTGCCAGCAGCTTAGAGCGGGTCCCTAGAGTTGGAAACACCATATATTTT; cdr3_aa: CASSLERVPRVGNTIYF; j_call: TRBJ1-3; clone_size: NA; d_call: NA; v_call: TRBV11-2
cdr3_nt: TGTGCCAGCAGCTCTGGGACAGGGCTTCAGCCCCAGCATTTT; cdr3_aa: CASSSGTGLQPQHF; j_call: TRBJ1-5; clone_size: NA; d_call: TRBD1; v_call: TRBV5-6
cdr3_nt: TGTGCCAGCAGATTCTTAGCGGGGGGCCGTGATAGCGGGGAGCTGTTTTTT; cdr3_aa: CASRFLAGGRDSGELFF; j_call: TRBJ2-2; clone_size: once; d_call: TRBD2; v_call: TRBV27
cdr3_nt: TGTGCCATCAGTGATCGGGGAGACACTGAAGCTTTCTTT; cdr3_aa: CAISDRGDTEAFF; j_call: TRBJ1-1; clone_size: NA; d_call: NA; v_call: TRBV10-3
cdr3_nt: TGTGCCAGCAGCCGTATTGCGTGGGGGGGCACAGATACGCAGTATTTT; cdr3_aa: CASSRIAWGGTDTQYF; j_call: TRBJ2-3; clone_size: few; d_call: NA; v_call: TRBV5-5
cdr3_nt: TGTGCCAGCAGCGACAGACACCCTGAAGCTTTCTTT; cdr3_aa: CASSDRHPEAFF; j_call: TRBJ1-1; clone_size: NA; d_call: NA; v_call: TRBV7-9
cdr3_nt: TGTGCCAGCAGCTTAGGTCCGCAGGGGCTTCATCAGCCCCAGCATTTT; cdr3_aa: CASSLGPQGLHQPQHF; j_call: TRBJ1-5; clone_size: NA; d_call: NA; v_call: TRBV7-2